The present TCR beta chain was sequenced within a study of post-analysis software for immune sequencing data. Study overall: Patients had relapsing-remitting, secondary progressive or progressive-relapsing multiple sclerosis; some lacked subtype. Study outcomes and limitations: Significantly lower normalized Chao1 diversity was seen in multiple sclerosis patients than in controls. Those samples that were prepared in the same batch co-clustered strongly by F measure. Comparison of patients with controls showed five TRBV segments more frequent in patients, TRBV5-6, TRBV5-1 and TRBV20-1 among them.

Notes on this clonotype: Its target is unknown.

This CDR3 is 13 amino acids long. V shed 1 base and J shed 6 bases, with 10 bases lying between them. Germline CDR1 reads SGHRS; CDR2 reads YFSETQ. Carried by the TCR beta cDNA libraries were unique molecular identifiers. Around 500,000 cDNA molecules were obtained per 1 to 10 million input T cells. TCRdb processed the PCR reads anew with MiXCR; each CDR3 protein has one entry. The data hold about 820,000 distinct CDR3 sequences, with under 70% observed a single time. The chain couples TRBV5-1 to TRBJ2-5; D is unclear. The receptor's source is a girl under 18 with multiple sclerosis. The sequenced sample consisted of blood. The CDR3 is CASSLWADKTQYF. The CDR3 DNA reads TGCGCCAGCAGCTTGTGGGCGGATAAGACCCAGTACTTC.